These T cell receptor beta chains were read from a single sample in a study of CD8 T cells in ankylosing spondylitis. TCRdb ran MiXCR on the 5' RACE reads and lists one entry per CDR3 protein. Among about 440,000 distinct CDR3 sequences, roughly a sixth were seen once, and the ten largest hold approximately 0.93%. Source material: blood, either unsorted or a sorted T cell fraction (not recorded which). The receptor source for this set is a male donor with ankylosing spondylitis. Both conserved end residues are part of each CDR3. The D gene is left open where the match is weak. Clone size, where shown, is once, few, many, or a class for clones that have expanded.

.,TRBJ1-6,.,TRBV20-1,CSARGTSNSPLHF,TGCAGTGCTAGGGGGACAAGTAATTCACCCCTCCACTTT
.,TRBJ1-1,.,TRBV27,CASSLFGGQSTEAFF,TGTGCCAGCAGTTTATTTGGGGGGCAGAGCACTGAAGCTTTCTTT
.,TRBJ2-3,few,TRBV20-1,CSAPGARGTDTQYF,TGCAGTGCCCCGGGGGCGCGGGGCACAGATACGCAGTATTTT
.,TRBJ1-1,few,TRBV7-8,CASRPLLTGNTEAFF,TGTGCCAGCAGACCACTACTCACGGGGAACACTGAAGCTTTCTTT
.,TRBJ2-6,.,TRBV6-2/TRBV6-3,CASSPSLSSGANVLTF,TGTGCCAGCAGTCCGAGCCTTAGCTCTGGGGCCAACGTCCTGACTTTC
.,TRBJ2-7,.,TRBV12-3/TRBV12-4,CASRGGRGHEQYF,TGTGCCAGCAGGGGGGGGCGGGGCCACGAGCAGTACTTC
TRBD2,TRBJ2-1,many,TRBV4-2,CASSQRLAGGSSYNEQFF,TGTGCCAGCAGCCAACGACTAGCGGGAGGTAGCTCCTACAATGAGCAGTTCTTC
.,TRBJ2-3,many,TRBV4-3,CASSQGALVSGYTDTQYF,TGCGCCAGCAGCCAAGGAGCCCTAGTATCGGGCTACACAGATACGCAGTATTTT
.,TRBJ2-1,.,TRBV12-5,CASGLVNEQFF,TGTGCTAGTGGTTTGGTCAATGAGCAGTTCTTC
.,TRBJ1-2,.,TRBV5-1,CASSLAPGNYGYTF,TGCGCCAGCAGCTTGGCCCCGGGAAACTATGGCTACACCTTC
.,TRBJ2-1,.,TRBV5-1,CASSQGSSNYNEQFF,TGCGCCAGCAGCCAAGGCAGCTCTAATTACAATGAGCAGTTCTTC
.,TRBJ2-5,.,TRBV14,CASSQWGTQYF,TGTGCCAGCAGCCAATGGGGGACCCAGTACTTC
.,TRBJ1-3,few,TRBV20-1,CSADPQASGTIYF,TGCAGTGCTGACCCCCAGGCGAGCGGCACCATATATTTT
.,TRBJ2-1,.,TRBV7-2,CASSLWGQSGKFF,TGTGCCAGCAGCTTATGGGGCCAGAGTGGCAAGTTCTTC
TRBD1,TRBJ2-1,once,TRBV6-1,CASSGRDSTSYNEQFF,TGTGCCAGCAGTGGTAGGGACAGTACCTCCTACAATGAGCAGTTCTTC
.,TRBJ1-4,.,TRBV6-5,CASSYSNGRTNEKLFF,TGTGCCAGCAGTTACTCGAACGGGCGAACTAATGAAAAACTGTTTTTT